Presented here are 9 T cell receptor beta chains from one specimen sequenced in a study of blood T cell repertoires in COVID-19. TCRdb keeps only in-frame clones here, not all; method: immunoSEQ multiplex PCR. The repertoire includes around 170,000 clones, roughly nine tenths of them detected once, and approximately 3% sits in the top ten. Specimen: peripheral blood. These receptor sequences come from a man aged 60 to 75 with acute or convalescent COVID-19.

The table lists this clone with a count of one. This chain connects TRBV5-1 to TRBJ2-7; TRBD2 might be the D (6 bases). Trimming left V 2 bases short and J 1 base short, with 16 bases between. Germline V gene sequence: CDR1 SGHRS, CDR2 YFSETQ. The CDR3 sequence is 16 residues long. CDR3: CASSLAGTAISYEQYF. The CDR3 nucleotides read TGCGCCAGCAGCTTAGCGGGCACGGCTATTTCCTACGAGCAGTACTTC.

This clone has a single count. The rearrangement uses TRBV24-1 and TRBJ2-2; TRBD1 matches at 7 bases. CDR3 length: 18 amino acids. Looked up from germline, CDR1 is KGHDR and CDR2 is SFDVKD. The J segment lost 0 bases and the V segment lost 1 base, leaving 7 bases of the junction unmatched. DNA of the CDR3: TGTGCCACCAGTGATTTTGGCCCGGGACAGCCGAACACCGGGGAGCTGTTTTTT. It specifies CATSDFGPGQPNTGELFF.

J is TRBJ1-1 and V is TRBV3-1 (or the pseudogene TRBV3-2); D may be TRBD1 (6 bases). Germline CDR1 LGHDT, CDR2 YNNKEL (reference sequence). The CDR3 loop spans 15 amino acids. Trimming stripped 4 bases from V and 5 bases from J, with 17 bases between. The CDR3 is CASSPSGRGSTEAFF. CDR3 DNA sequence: TGTGCCAGCAGCCCCTCGGGGAGGGGGTCTACTGAAGCTTTCTTT.

CDR3 sequence reads: CASSLTSRYTDTQYF. The CDR3 DNA sequence: TGTGCCAGCAGCTTAACTAGCAGATACACAGATACGCAGTATTTT. The chain links TRBV7-6 to TRBJ2-3; D might be TRBD2 (6 bases). V was trimmed by 2 bases and J by 2 bases, leaving 11 bases between them. Looked up from germline, CDR1 is SGHVS and CDR2 is FNYEAQ. This CDR3 spans 15 amino acids.

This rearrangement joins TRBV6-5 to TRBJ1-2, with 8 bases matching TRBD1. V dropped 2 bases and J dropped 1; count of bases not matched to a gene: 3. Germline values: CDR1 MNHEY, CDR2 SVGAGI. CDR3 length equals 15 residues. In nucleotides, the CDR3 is TGTGCCAGCAGTTACCAGGACAGGGATAACTATGGCTACACCTTC. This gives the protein CASSYQDRDNYGYTF.

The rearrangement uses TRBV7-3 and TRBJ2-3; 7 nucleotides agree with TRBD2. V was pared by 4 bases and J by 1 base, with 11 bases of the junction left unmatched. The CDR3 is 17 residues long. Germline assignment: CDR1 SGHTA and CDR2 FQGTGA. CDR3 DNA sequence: TGTGCCAGCAGCTCCTTTGTAGGGACTATCCGCACAGATACGCAGTATTTT. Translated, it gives CASSSFVGTIRTDTQYF.

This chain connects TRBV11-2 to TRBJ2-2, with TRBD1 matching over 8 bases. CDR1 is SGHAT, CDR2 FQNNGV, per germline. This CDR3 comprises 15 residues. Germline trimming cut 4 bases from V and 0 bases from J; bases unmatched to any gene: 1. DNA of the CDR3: TGTGCCAGCAGCTCACAGGGGGCGAACACCGGGGAGCTGTTTTTT. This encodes CASSSQGANTGELFF.

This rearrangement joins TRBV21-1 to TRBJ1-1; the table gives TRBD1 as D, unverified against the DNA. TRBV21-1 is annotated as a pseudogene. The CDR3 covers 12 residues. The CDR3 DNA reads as TGTGCCAGCAGCCCTCGGGACAGTGAAGCTTTCTTT. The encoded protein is CASSPRDSEAFF.

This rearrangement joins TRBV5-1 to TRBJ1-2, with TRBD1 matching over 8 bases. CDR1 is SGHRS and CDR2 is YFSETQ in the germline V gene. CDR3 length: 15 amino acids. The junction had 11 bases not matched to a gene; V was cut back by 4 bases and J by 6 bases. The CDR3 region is CASSSGTGIMNGYTF. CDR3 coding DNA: TGCGCCAGCAGCAGTGGGACAGGTATTATGAATGGCTACACCTTC.